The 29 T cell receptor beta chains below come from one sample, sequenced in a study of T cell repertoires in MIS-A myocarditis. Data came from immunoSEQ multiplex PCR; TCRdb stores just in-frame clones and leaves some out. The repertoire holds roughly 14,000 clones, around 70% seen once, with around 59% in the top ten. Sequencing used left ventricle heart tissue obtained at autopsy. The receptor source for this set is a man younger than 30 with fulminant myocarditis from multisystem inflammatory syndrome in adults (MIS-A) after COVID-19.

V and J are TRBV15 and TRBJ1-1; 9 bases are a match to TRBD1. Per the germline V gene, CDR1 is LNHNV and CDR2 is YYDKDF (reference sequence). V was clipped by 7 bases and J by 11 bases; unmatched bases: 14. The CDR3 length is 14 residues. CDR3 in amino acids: CATMTGQGTKGAFF. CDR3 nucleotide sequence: TGTGCCACCATGACGGGACAGGGAACTAAGGGGGCTTTCTTT.

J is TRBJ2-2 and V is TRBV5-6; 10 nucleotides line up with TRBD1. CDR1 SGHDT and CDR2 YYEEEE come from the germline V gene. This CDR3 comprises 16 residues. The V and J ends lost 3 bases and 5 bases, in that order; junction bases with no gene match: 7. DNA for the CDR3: TGTGCCAGCAGCTCCCCGGGACAGGGGCGTACCGGGGAGCTGTTTTTT. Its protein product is CASSSPGQGRTGELFF.

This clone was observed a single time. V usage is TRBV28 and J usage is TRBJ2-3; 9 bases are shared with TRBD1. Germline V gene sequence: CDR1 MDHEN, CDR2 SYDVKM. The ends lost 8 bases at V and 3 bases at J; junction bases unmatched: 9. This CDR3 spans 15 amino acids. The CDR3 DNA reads TGTGCCAGCCTTACCCGGGACAGGGTAACAGATACGCAGTATTTT. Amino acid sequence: CASLTRDRVTDTQYF.

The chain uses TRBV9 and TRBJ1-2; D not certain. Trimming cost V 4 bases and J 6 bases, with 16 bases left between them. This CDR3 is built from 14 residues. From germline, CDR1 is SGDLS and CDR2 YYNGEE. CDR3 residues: CASSPPPGSHGYTF. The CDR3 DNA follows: TGTGCCAGCAGCCCTCCACCCGGGAGCCATGGCTACACCTTC.

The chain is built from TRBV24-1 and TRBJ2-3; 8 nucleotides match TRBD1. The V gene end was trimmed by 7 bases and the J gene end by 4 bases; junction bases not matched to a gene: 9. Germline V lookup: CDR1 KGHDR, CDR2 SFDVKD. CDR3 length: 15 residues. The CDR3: CATSPGQGRADTQYF. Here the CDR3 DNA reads TGTGCCACCAGCCCTGGACAGGGTAGAGCAGATACGCAGTATTTT.

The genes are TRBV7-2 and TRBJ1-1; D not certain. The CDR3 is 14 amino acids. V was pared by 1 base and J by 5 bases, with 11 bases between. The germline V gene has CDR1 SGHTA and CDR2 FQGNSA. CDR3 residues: CASSLVHSWTEAFF. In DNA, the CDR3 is TGTGCCAGCAGCTTAGTCCATAGCTGGACTGAAGCTTTCTTT.

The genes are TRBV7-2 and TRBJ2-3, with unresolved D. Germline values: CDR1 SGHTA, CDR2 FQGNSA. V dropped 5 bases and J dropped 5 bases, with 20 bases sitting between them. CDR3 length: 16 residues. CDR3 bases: TGTGCCAGCAGCCTAACTTCCCGGGCCGGCCAAGATACGCAGTATTTT. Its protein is CASSLTSRAGQDTQYF.

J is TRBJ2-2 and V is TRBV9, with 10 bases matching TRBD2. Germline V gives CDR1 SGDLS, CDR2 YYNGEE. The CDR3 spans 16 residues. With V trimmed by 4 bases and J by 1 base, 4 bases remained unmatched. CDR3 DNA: TGTGCCAGCAGCAAACGGACTAGCGGGAACACCGGGGAGCTGTTTTTT. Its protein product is CASSKRTSGNTGELFF.

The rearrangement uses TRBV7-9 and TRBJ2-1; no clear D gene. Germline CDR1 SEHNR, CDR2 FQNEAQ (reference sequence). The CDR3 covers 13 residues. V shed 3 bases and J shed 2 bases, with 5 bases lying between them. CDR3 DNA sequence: TGTGCCAGCAGCTTCCCTCCCTACAATGAGCAGTTCTTC. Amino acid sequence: CASSFPPYNEQFF.

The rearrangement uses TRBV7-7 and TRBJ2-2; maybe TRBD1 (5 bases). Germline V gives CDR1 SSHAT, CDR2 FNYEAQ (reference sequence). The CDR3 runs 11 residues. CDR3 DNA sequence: TGTGCTAGCCTACAGGCCGGGGAGCTGTTTTTT. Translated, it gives CASLQAGELFF.

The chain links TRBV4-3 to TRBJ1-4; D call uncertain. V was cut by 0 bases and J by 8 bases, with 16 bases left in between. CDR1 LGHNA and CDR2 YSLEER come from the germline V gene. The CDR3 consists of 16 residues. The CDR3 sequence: CASSQDVWGSGEKLFF. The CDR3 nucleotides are TGCGCCAGCAGCCAAGATGTTTGGGGAAGCGGAGAAAAACTGTTTTTT.

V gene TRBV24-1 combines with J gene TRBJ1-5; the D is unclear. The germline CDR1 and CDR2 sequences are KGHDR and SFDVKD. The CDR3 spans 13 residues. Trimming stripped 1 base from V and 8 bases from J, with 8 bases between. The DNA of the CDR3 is TGTGCCACCAGTGATTTTAACTCAGAGCCCCAGCATTTT. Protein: CATSDFNSEPQHF.

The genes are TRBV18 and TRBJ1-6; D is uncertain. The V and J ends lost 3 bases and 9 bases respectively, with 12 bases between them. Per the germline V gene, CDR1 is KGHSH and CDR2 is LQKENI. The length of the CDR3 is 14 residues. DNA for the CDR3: TGTGCCAGCTCACCGGGAGTAGTGGGTTCACCCCTCCACTTT. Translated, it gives CASSPGVVGSPLHF.

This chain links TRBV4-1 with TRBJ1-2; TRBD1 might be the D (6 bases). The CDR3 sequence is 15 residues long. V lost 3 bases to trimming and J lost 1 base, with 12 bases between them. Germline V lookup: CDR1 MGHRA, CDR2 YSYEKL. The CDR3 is CASSQGGGINYGYTF. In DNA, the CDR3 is TGCGCCAGCAGCCAGGGGGGCGGAATTAACTATGGCTACACCTTC.

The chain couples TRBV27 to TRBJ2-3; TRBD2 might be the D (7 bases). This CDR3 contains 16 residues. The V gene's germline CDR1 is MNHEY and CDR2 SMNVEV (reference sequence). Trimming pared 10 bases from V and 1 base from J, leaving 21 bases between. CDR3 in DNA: TGTGCCAACGCGACTTGGGCGGGGGCCGGCACAGATACGCAGTATTTT. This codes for CANATWAGAGTDTQYF.

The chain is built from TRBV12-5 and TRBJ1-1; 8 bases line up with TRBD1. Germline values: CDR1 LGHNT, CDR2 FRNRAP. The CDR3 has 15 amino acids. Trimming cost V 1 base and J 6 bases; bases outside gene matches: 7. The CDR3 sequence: CASGLDRQGKAEAFF. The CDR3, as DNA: TGTGCTAGTGGTTTGGATAGACAGGGGAAGGCTGAAGCTTTCTTT.

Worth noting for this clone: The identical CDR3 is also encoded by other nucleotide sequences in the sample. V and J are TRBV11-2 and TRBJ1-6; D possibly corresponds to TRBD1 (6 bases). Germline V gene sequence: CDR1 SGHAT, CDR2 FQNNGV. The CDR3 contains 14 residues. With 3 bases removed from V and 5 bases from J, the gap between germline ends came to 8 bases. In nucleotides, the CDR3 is TGTGCCAGCAGCTTTTCAGGGGATAATTCACCCCTCCACTTT. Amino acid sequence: CASSFSGDNSPLHF.

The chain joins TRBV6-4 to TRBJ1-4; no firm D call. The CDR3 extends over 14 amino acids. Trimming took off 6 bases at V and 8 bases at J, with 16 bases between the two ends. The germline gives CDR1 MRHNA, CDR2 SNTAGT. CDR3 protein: CASRTPEVGEKLFF. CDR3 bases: TGTGCCAGCAGGACCCCCGAGGTTGGAGAAAAACTGTTTTTT.

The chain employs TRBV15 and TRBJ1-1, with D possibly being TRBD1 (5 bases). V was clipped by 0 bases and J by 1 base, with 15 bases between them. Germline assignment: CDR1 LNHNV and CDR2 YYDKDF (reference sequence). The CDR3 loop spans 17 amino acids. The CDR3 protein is CATSRDYGAGANTEAFF. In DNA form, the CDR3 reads TGTGCCACCAGCAGAGATTACGGGGCGGGAGCGAACACTGAAGCTTTCTTT.

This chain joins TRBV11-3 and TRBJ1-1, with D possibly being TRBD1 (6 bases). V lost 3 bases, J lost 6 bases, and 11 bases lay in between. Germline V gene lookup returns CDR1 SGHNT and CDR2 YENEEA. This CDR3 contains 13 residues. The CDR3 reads CASSFTGLSEAFF. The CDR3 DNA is TGTGCCAGCAGCTTTACAGGGTTATCTGAAGCTTTCTTT.

The CDR3 nucleotides read TGTGCCAGCAGTTTTTCCGGGGCGGGGCCCCAGCATTTT. It encodes CASSFSGAGPQHF. V is TRBV12-3 or TRBV12-4 and J is TRBJ1-5, with D possibly matching TRBD1 (5 bases). V gave up 3 bases and J gave up 9 bases, with 12 bases separating them. This CDR3 has 13 amino acids.

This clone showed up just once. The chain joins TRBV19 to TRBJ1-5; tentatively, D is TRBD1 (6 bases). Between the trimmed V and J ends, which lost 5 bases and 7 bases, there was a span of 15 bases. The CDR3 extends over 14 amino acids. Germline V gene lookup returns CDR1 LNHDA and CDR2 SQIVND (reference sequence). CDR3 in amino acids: CASSGGGGRQPQHF. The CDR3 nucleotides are TGTGCCAGTAGTGGTGGAGGGGGTCGGCAGCCCCAGCATTTT.

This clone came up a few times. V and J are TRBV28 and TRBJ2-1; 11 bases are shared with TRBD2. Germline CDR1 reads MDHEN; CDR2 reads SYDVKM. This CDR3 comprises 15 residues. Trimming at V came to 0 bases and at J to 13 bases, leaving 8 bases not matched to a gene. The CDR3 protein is CASSLWASGGQYQFF. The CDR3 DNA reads TGTGCCAGCAGTTTATGGGCTAGCGGGGGGCAATACCAGTTCTTC.

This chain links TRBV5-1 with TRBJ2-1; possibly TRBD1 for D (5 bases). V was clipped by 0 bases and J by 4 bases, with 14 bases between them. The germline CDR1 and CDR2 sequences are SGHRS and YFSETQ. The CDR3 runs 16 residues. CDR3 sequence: CASSLVGAVSYNEQFF. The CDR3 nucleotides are TGCGCCAGCAGCTTGGTAGGGGCGGTTTCTTACAATGAGCAGTTCTTC.

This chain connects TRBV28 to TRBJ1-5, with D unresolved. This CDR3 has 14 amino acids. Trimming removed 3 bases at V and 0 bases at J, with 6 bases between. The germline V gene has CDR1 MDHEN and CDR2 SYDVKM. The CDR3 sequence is CASSFGFSNQPQHF. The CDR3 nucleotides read TGTGCCAGCAGTTTCGGTTTTAGCAATCAGCCCCAGCATTTT.

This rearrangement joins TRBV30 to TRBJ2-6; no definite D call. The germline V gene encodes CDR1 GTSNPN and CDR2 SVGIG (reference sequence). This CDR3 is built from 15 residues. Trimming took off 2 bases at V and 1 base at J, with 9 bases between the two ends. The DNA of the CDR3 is TGTGCCTGGAGTCAGCCGGCGTCTGGGGCCAACGTCCTGACTTTC. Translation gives CAWSQPASGANVLTF.

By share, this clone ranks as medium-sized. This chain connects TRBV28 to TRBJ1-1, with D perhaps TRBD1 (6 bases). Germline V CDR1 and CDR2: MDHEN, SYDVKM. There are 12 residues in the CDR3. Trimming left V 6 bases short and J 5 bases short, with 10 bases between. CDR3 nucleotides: TGTGCCAGCAGAGGGGGGGGGACTGAAGCTTTCTTT. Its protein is CASRGGGTEAFF.

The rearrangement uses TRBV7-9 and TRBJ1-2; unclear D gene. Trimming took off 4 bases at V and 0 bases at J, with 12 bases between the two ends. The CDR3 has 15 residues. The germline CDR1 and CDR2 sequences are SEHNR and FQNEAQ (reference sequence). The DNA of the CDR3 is TGTGCCAGCAGCTCCCGACCCGGGTCTAACTATGGCTACACCTTC. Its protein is CASSSRPGSNYGYTF.

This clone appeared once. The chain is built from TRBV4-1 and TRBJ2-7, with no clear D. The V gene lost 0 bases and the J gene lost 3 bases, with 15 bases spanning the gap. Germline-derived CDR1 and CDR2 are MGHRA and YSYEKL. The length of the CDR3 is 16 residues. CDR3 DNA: TGCGCCAGCAGCCAAGACATGAATCCGCCCTACTACGAGCAGTACTTC. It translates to CASSQDMNPPYYEQYF.